The rows below give T cell receptor beta chains drawn from one sample of a study of human T cells and chemical hapten exposure. Via MiXCR, TCRdb re-called the RACE reads, giving one row per CDR3 protein. The sample has approximately 80,000 distinct CDR3 sequences, around 9.6% seen once. The source material was whole blood, sampled in connection with sensitization to the hapten diphenylcyclopropenone (DPC). The receptors here all came from a woman aged 25 to 45 with alopecia areata. Some clones in this sample may be carry-over from other donors' samples. CDR3s leave out the opening cysteine and the closing phenylalanine or tryptophan. Each record gives: J gene, V gene, CDR3 protein.

j_call: TRBJ2-7; v_call: TRBV28; cdr3_aa: ASGRLTYEQY
j_call: TRBJ2-5; v_call: TRBV5-1; cdr3_aa: ASTGDRQETQY
j_call: TRBJ2-7; v_call: TRBV9; cdr3_aa: ASSVGRQVNGQY
j_call: TRBJ2-1; v_call: TRBV29-1; cdr3_aa: SVESDTSYNEQF
j_call: TRBJ1-1; v_call: TRBV6-5; cdr3_aa: ASSSREGRAF
j_call: TRBJ1-2; v_call: TRBV28; cdr3_aa: ASQTGVSGYT
j_call: TRBJ1-2; v_call: TRBV18; cdr3_aa: ASSSPPEGSVYT
j_call: TRBJ2-3; v_call: TRBV29-1; cdr3_aa: SVGGSAGSTDTQY
j_call: TRBJ2-1; v_call: TRBV7-9; cdr3_aa: ASSLPDAGYYNEQF
j_call: TRBJ2-3; v_call: TRBV29-1; cdr3_aa: SVLLRGWADTQY
j_call: TRBJ2-7; v_call: TRBV7-6; cdr3_aa: ASSLAGGTGASYEQY
j_call: TRBJ2-3; v_call: TRBV29-1; cdr3_aa: SVDLMVGAGNTQY
j_call: TRBJ2-7; v_call: TRBV6-7; cdr3_aa: ASRSPGTPERYEQY
j_call: TRBJ2-1; v_call: TRBV11-1; cdr3_aa: ASSERGSEGYNEQF
j_call: TRBJ2-2; v_call: TRBV3-1; cdr3_aa: ASSQSQGFTGELF
j_call: TRBJ2-1; v_call: TRBV5-6; cdr3_aa: ASSRLAGGLSSYNEQF
j_call: TRBJ2-3; v_call: TRBV27; cdr3_aa: ASSLNSRGSGPDTQY
j_call: TRBJ2-6; v_call: TRBV7-2; cdr3_aa: ASSKRVSGANVLT
j_call: TRBJ2-7; v_call: TRBV27; cdr3_aa: ASSATFGNYEQY
j_call: TRBJ2-2; v_call: TRBV7-9; cdr3_aa: AITPRRGTGELF
j_call: TRBJ1-1; v_call: TRBV7-2; cdr3_aa: ASSYTGNTEAF
j_call: TRBJ2-1; v_call: TRBV20-1; cdr3_aa: SARGEARNEQF
j_call: TRBJ2-3; v_call: TRBV7-9; cdr3_aa: ASSPPRGTNTQY
j_call: TRBJ2-7; v_call: TRBV2; cdr3_aa: ASSYSWNEQY
j_call: TRBJ2-1; v_call: TRBV3-1; cdr3_aa: ASSPPGTRALSEQF
j_call: TRBJ2-2; v_call: TRBV4-2; cdr3_aa: ASSQGQGANTGELF